The clone carrying this T cell receptor beta chain was recorded only once. V lost 5 bases and J lost 0; bases outside the gene matches: 8. The CDR3 spans 17 residues. CDR1 SGHTA and CDR2 FQGNSA come from the germline V gene. This entry belongs to a study of cytomegalovirus exposure and HLA in healthy donors. The PCR had 60 Vbeta and 13 Jbeta primers. Profiled with immunoSEQ multiplex PCR; TCRdb holds only in-frame clones, not every one. The sample includes about 200,000 clones, 82% seen only once; the top ten take 0.098%. The V and J genes are TRBV7-2 and TRBJ1-4, with TRBD1 identical over 8 bases. This sequence originates from a boy aged 2 to 9 in good health and CMV-seronegative. Specimen: PBMCs. The CDR3 bases are TGTGCCAGCAGCCCCTCGGACAGGGAAGCAACTAATGAAAAACTGTTTTTT. Protein: CASSPSDREATNEKLFF.